The 19 T cell receptor beta chains given below trace back to one sample, sequenced in a study of control samples from healthy donors and cancer patients. This table comes from immunoSEQ multiplex PCR, and its TCRdb copy is limited to in-frame clones, with some not included. The table lists 150,000 or so clones, around 90% of them singletons, with less than 7% in the top ten. The sample comprised blood. The receptors were sampled from a man between 18 and 35 years old in good health.

The chain employs TRBV19 and TRBJ1-2, with D possibly being TRBD1 (6 bases). Per germline, CDR1 LNHDA and CDR2 SQIVND (reference sequence). Trimming cost V 3 bases and J 5 bases, with 13 bases left between them. The length of the CDR3 is 14 residues. The CDR3: CASSIPGATYGYTF. The CDR3 DNA follows: TGTGCCAGTAGTATCCCAGGGGCAACATATGGCTACACCTTC.

This rearrangement joins TRBV7-9 to TRBJ1-2; 7 nucleotides agree with TRBD1. Germline V lookup: CDR1 SEHNR, CDR2 FQNEAQ (reference sequence). Losses at the gene ends were 5 bases for V and 4 bases for J; bases not matched to a gene: 10. The CDR3 consists of 15 residues. CDR3 region: CASSQGTVALYGYTF. The DNA of the CDR3 is TGTGCCAGCAGCCAGGGGACAGTTGCCCTCTATGGCTACACCTTC. Using reference TRBV7-9 and TRBJ1-2 for the parts outside the CDR3, the full variable domain is DTGVSQNPRHKITKRGQNVTFRCDPISEHNRLYWYRQTLGQGPEFLTYFQNEAQLEKSRLLSDRFSAERPKGSFSTLEIQRTEQGDSAMYLCASSQGTVALYGYTFGSGTRLTVV.

The chain uses TRBV30 and TRBJ1-4, with 10 bases aligning to TRBD1. This CDR3 has 14 residues. The junction had 6 bases not matched to a gene; V was cut back by 5 bases and J by 6 bases. Germline V CDR1 and CDR2: GTSNPN, SVGIG (reference sequence). The CDR3 loop reads CAWAPDRGHEKLFF. CDR3 DNA sequence: TGTGCCTGGGCGCCTGACAGGGGGCATGAAAAACTGTTTTTT.

V and J are TRBV4-1 and TRBJ1-1; tentatively, D is TRBD1 (6 bases). Germline assignment: CDR1 MGHRA and CDR2 YSYEKL. Trimming took 1 base from V and 8 from J, leaving 11 bases between them. CDR3 length equals 13 residues. In DNA form, the CDR3 reads TGCGCCAGCAGCCAAGGGGGGGCCAGGGAAGCTTTCTTT. It specifies CASSQGGAREAFF.

The chain combines TRBV7-9 with TRBJ2-1; the match to TRBD2 covers 11 bases. This CDR3 has 16 amino acids. Unmatched junction bases numbered 5, after V lost 5 bases and J lost 2 bases. Germline V CDR1 and CDR2: SEHNR, FQNEAQ (reference sequence). DNA for the CDR3: TGTGCCAGCAGCCAATTAGCGGGGGGGCCCTACAATGAGCAGTTCTTC. This codes for CASSQLAGGPYNEQFF.

The chain couples TRBV30 to TRBJ1-1; unclear D gene. The CDR3 runs 12 residues. The germline V and J ends were trimmed by 1 base and 0 bases, with 3 bases remaining between them. The germline V gene has CDR1 GTSNPN and CDR2 SVGIG (reference sequence). The DNA for the CDR3 is TGTGCCTGGAGTGAAGTGAACACTGAAGCTTTCTTT. Translation: CAWSEVNTEAFF.

The chain links TRBV19 to TRBJ2-6; 9 nucleotides agree with TRBD2. After removal of 2 bases from V and 1 base from J, the junction contained 6 bases not matched to a gene. The germline V gene encodes CDR1 LNHDA and CDR2 SQIVND (reference sequence). The CDR3 length is 18 residues. The CDR3, as DNA: TGTGCCAGTAGTATACCAGGCGGGGGGGTATCTGGGGCCAACGTCCTGACTTTC. Its protein product is CASSIPGGGVSGANVLTF.

The rearrangement uses TRBV6-5 and TRBJ1-1; D is perhaps TRBD1 (5 bases). CDR1 and CDR2 (germline): MNHEY, SVGAGI. The ends were cut back, 5 bases at V and 5 bases at J, with 15 bases in the middle. The CDR3 is made up of 14 amino acids. The CDR3 region has the DNA TGTGCCAGCAGTCCCGGGACTCGGAGGACTGAAGCTTTCTTT. It yields the protein CASSPGTRRTEAFF.

The sample holds a few counts of this clone. The CDR3 region is CASSPPLGPAFF. The CDR3 region has the DNA TGTGCCAGCAGCCCCCCCCTTGGGCCGGCTTTCTTT. V gene TRBV7-9 combines with J gene TRBJ1-1; D ambiguous. Germline CDR1 SEHNR, CDR2 FQNEAQ (reference sequence). Trimming removed 5 bases from V and 11 bases from J, with 15 bases in between. The CDR3 is 12 amino acids. Filled out from reference TRBV7-9 and TRBJ1-1, the complete variable domain reads DTGVSQNPRHKITKRGQNVTFRCDPISEHNRLYWYRQTLGQGPEFLTYFQNEAQLEKSRLLSDRFSAERPKGSFSTLEIQRTEQGDSAMYLCASSPPLGPAFFGQGTRLTVV.

The DNA for the CDR3 is TGTGCCAGCAGTCGGGGGGGGACCTACGAGCAGTACTTC. Amino acid sequence: CASSRGGTYEQYF. The rearrangement uses TRBV6-5 and TRBJ2-7; the match to TRBD2 covers 8 bases. Trimming cost V 5 bases and J 2 bases; bases outside gene matches: 2. From germline, CDR1 is MNHEY and CDR2 SVGAGI. This CDR3 spans 13 amino acids.

The chain has TRBV6-5 and TRBJ2-5; D is perhaps TRBD2 (7 bases). Looked up from germline, CDR1 is MNHEY and CDR2 is SVGAGI. The length of the CDR3 is 15 residues. V was shortened by 5 bases and J by 7 bases, with 20 bases between the two germline ends. The CDR3 loop is CASSPMGGPLGTQYF. In DNA, the CDR3 is TGTGCCAGCAGTCCGATGGGGGGGCCTTTGGGGACCCAGTACTTC.

This chain connects TRBV24-1 to TRBJ2-1; TRBD1 agrees at 7 bases. The CDR3 is made up of 16 amino acids. Germline values: CDR1 KGHDR, CDR2 SFDVKD. V trimming: 2 bases; J trimming: 7 bases; junction bases outside the gene matches: 10. Here the CDR3 reads CATSDSRDSARNEQFF. The CDR3 DNA sequence: TGTGCCACCAGTGATTCCAGGGACAGTGCTCGGAATGAGCAGTTCTTC.

This chain uses TRBV7-9 with TRBJ1-2, with TRBD1 identical over 9 bases. This CDR3 is built from 14 residues. Per germline, CDR1 SEHNR and CDR2 FQNEAQ (reference sequence). Trimming took 5 bases from V and 8 from J; bases not matched to a gene: 9. The CDR3 DNA follows: TGTGCCAGCAGCCCCACAAACAGGGGGCACGGCTACACCTTC. It specifies CASSPTNRGHGYTF.

The J gene is TRBJ2-7, the V gene TRBV6-5, with a possible D match to TRBD1 (6 bases). V lost 0 bases to trimming and J lost 6 bases, with 12 bases between them. CDR3 size: 14 residues. Per germline, CDR1 MNHEY and CDR2 SVGAGI. This chain's CDR3 is CASSYSRGGPEQYF. In nucleotides, the CDR3 is TGTGCCAGCAGTTACTCGCGTGGGGGCCCCGAGCAGTACTTC.

On this clone itself: This CDR3 is also generated by other DNA sequences in the sample. The chain has TRBV4-1 and TRBJ2-7; 9 nucleotides match TRBD2. Germline V CDR1 and CDR2: MGHRA, YSYEKL. With V trimmed by 3 bases and J by 3 bases, 6 bases remained unmatched. The length of the CDR3 is 15 residues. The CDR3 DNA sequence: TGCGCCAGCAGCCAGTTAGCGGGGGCGCTCTACGAGCAGTACTTC. Amino acid sequence: CASSQLAGALYEQYF.

This rearrangement joins TRBV5-1 to TRBJ2-7, with 8 bases identical to TRBD1. The V gene end was trimmed by 2 bases and the J gene end by 3 bases; junction bases not matched to a gene: 4. This CDR3 spans 14 amino acids. Germline CDR1 and CDR2: SGHRS and YFSETQ. Written as DNA, the CDR3 is TGCGCCAGCAGCTTTTCGGGACAGGACTACGAGCAGTACTTC. Translation: CASSFSGQDYEQYF.

This clone was observed a handful of times. The chain combines TRBV4-2 with TRBJ1-1; no definite D call. The V gene's germline CDR1 is LGHNA and CDR2 YNFKEQ. CDR3 size: 14 residues. V dropped 0 bases and J dropped 6 bases, with 11 bases sitting between them. The CDR3 sequence: CASSQDRESAEAFF. In DNA form, the CDR3 reads TGTGCCAGCAGCCAAGATCGGGAATCGGCTGAAGCTTTCTTT.

This chain uses TRBV11-2 with TRBJ2-7; D possibly corresponds to TRBD2 (6 bases). Germline V gene sequence: CDR1 SGHAT, CDR2 FQNNGV. V lost 4 bases, J lost 2 bases, and 15 bases lay in between. There are 15 residues in the CDR3. The CDR3 sequence is CASSSSDGGPYEQYF. The CDR3 DNA reads TGTGCCAGCAGCTCCTCGGATGGAGGGCCCTACGAGCAGTACTTC. Looking up the rest from reference TRBV11-2 and TRBJ2-7 gives the full variable domain: EAGVAQSPRYKIIEKRQSVAFWCNPISGHATLYWYQQILGQGPKLLIQFQNNGVVDDSQLPKDRFSAERLKGVDSTLKIQPAKLEDSAVYLCASSSSDGGPYEQYFGPGTRLTVT.

This chain uses TRBV5-5 with TRBJ1-2, with a weak D call TRBD1 (6 bases). The CDR3 sequence is 18 residues long. Trimming cost V 2 bases and J 3 bases, with 23 bases left between them. The V gene's germline CDR1 is SGHKS and CDR2 YYEKEE (reference sequence). Here the CDR3 reads CASSFIPQGRPPDYGYTF. The CDR3 DNA sequence: TGTGCCAGCAGCTTCATCCCCCAGGGGAGGCCTCCAGACTATGGCTACACCTTC.